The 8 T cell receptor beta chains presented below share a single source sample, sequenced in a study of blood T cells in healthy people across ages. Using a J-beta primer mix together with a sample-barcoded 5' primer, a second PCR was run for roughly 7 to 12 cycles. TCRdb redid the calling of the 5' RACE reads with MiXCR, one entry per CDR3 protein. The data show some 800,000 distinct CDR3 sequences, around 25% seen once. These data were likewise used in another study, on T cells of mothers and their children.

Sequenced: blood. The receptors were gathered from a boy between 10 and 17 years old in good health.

CDR3 protein: CASLKQTGTNYEQYF. The CDR3, as DNA: TGTGCCAGCCTCAAACAGACAGGAACTAACTACGAGCAGTACTTC. The rearrangement uses TRBV6-5 and TRBJ2-7; weak D call: TRBD1 (6 bases). Germline CDR1 MNHEY, CDR2 SVGAGI. Trimming pared 8 bases from V and 3 bases from J, leaving 20 bases between. The CDR3 is 15 residues long.

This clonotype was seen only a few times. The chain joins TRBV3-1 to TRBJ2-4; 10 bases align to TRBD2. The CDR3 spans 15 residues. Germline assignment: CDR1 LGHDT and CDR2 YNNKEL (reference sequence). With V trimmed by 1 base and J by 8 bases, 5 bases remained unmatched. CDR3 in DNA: TGTGCCAGCAGCCAAGTCGAGCGGGAGGGCTACATTCAGTACTTC. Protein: CASSQVEREGYIQYF.

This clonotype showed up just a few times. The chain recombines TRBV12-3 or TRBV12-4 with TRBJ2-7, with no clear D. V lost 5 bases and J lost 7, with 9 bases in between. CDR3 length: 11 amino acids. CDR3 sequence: CASSPSREQYF. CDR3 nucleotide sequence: TGTGCCAGCAGTCCCTCCAGGGAGCAGTACTTC.

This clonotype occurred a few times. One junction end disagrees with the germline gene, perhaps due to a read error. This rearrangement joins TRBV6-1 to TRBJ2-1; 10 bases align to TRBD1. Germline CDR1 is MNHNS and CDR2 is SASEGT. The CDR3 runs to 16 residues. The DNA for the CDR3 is TGTGCCAACAGTGAAGCGCTTGGACAGGGGGGAAATGAGCAGTTCTTC. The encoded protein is CANSEALGQGGNEQFF.

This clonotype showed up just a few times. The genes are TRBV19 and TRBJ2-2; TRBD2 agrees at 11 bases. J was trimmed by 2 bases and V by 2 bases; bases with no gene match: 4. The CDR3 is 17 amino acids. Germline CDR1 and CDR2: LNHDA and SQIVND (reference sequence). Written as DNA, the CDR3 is TGTGCCAGTAGTATAAGGGGGACTAGCGGAAACACCGGGGAGCTGTTTTTT. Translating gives CASSIRGTSGNTGELFF.

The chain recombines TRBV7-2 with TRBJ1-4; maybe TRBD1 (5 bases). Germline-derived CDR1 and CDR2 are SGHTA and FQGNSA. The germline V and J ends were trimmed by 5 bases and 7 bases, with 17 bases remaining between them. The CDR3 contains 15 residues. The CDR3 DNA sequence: TGTGCCAGCAGCCAAGGGGCAGGACCGCCTGAAAAACTGTTTTTT. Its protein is CASSQGAGPPEKLFF.

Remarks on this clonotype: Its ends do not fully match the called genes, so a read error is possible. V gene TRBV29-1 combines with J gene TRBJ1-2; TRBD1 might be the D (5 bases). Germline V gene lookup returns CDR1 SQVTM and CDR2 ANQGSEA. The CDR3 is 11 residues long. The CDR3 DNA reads TGCGGCGTTGTGGGGGAGGACGGCTACACCTTC. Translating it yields CGVVGEDGYTF.

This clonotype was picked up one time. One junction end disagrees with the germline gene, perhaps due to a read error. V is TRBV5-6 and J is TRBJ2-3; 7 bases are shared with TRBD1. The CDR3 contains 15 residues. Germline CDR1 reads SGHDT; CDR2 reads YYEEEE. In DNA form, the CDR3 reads TGTGCCAGCAGCGGACGGACAGGTCGCACAGATACGCGGTATTTT. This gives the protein CASSGRTGRTDTRYF.